This TCR beta chain was profiled in a study of cytomegalovirus exposure and HLA in healthy donors. A remark on this clone: Its target is unknown.

V was clipped by 4 bases and J by 8 bases, with 17 bases between them. The CDR3 is made up of 14 amino acids. Germline V gives CDR1 SGHTA, CDR2 FQGNSA. This PCR relied on a set of 60 Vbeta primers and 13 Jbeta primers. Libraries were prepared by immunoSEQ multiplex PCR; TCRdb keeps only in-frame clonotypes and omits some of them. The table shows some 150,000 clones, with 63% occurring only once. Findings of the study overall: Versus the approximately 700-donor mean, an Asian-associated ancestry cluster reportedly showed fewer N-insertions in a later analysis. The HLA-A and HLA-B alleles of most subjects were reportedly predicted accurately from TCR beta sequences. In vitro data verified a few CMV-associated chains as specific for CMV antigens.

The clonotype was recovered from a woman aged 55 to 70 in good health and CMV-seropositive. Material for sequencing was PBMCs. This chain joins TRBV7-2 and TRBJ1-2; unclear D gene. DNA of the CDR3: TGTGCCAGCAGCTCCCTCCATCCGACGAGGGGCTACACCTTC. The encoded protein is CASSSLHPTRGYTF.